This paragraph covers one T cell receptor beta chain sequence. Its target is not known. This sample stems from a study of cytomegalovirus exposure and HLA in healthy donors. Study in general: Unique TCRs numbering roughly 80 million, obtained from HLA-typed donors, made up an early data release.

The CDR3 sequence is 16 residues long. V shed 3 bases, J shed 6 bases, and the junction held 8 bases outside the gene matches. Germline CDR1 and CDR2: SGDLS and YYNGEE. Study-wide results and caveats: Some V segments (TRBV6-2 and TRBV6-3 among them) were excluded as indistinguishable. Only CMV serostatus was available as immune exposure information.

PCR primers comprised 60 Vbeta and 13 Jbeta primers. The table came from immunoSEQ multiplex PCR; TCRdb's copy has only in-frame clones and leaves some out. The sample includes 150,000 or so clones, roughly 74% of them seen just once. This TCR derives from a woman aged 40 to 50 in good health and CMV-seropositive. The chain employs TRBV9 and TRBJ2-1; 11 bases align to TRBD2. Source material: PBMCs. The CDR3 DNA follows: TGTGCCAGCAGCGCTTTAGCGGGAGGGCCGCCCAATGAGCAGTTCTTC. It specifies CASSALAGGPPNEQFF.